This TCR beta chain was captured in a study of control samples from healthy donors and cancer patients. Profiling relied on immunoSEQ multiplex PCR, and the TCRdb table lists in-frame clones only, not all of them. The sample yields around 150,000 clones, around 90% seen once. Germline loops: CDR1 MNHEY, CDR2 SMNVEV (reference sequence). This CDR3 spans 12 amino acids. Trimming cost V 5 bases and J 15 bases, with 17 bases left between them. The sequence was collected from a man aged 25 to 40 in good health. The sequenced sample was blood. The rearrangement links TRBV27 to TRBJ2-1; a possible D gene is TRBD2 (6 bases). CDR3 protein: CASSTGGAPPFF. The CDR3 DNA sequence: TGTGCCAGCAGTACAGGAGGGGCCCCCCCGTTCTTC.